Following are 21 T cell receptor beta chains from one sample sequenced in a study of blood T cell repertoires in COVID-19. The method was immunoSEQ multiplex PCR; TCRdb's version includes in-frame clones alone and lacks a portion of them. The sample consists of fewer than 350,000 clones, about 89% of them appearing once. Sequences were obtained from PBMCs or T cells enriched from blood (not recorded which). Every receptor here comes from a woman aged 40-49 years who had recovered from COVID-19.

The rearrangement links TRBV24-1 to TRBJ2-3, with D uncertain. Per the germline V gene, CDR1 is KGHDR and CDR2 is SFDVKD. V shed 3 bases and J shed 2 bases, with 11 bases lying between them. The CDR3 runs to 15 residues. CDR3 in amino acids: CATSDVVVNTDTQYF. For the CDR3, the DNA is TGTGCCACCAGTGATGTTGTAGTAAACACAGATACGCAGTATTTT.

The V and J genes are TRBV19 and TRBJ2-2; D is perhaps TRBD1 (5 bases). The length of the CDR3 is 14 residues. The germline V gene has CDR1 LNHDA and CDR2 SQIVND (reference sequence). The V gene lost 7 bases and the J gene lost 6 bases, with 15 bases spanning the gap. The CDR3 DNA reads as TGTGCCAGTACCCCTTTCCTACAGGCCGGGGAGCTGTTTTTT. Its protein is CASTPFLQAGELFF.

The sample holds one count of this clone. The chain couples TRBV5-1 to TRBJ1-1, with a possible D match to TRBD1 (6 bases). The V gene's germline CDR1 is SGHRS and CDR2 YFSETQ. Trimming took 4 bases from V and 4 from J, leaving 20 bases between them. The CDR3 is 16 residues long. CDR3 bases: TGCGCCAGCAGCCCAACAGGGAGAGGGGAAGGCACTGAAGCTTTCTTT. It specifies CASSPTGRGEGTEAFF. The complete variable domain, with remaining parts taken from reference TRBV5-1 and TRBJ1-1, reads KAGVTQTPRYLIKTRGQQVTLSCSPISGHRSVSWYQQTPGQGLQFLFEYFSETQRNKGNFPGRFSGRQFSNSRSEMNVSTLELGDSALYLCASSPTGRGEGTEAFFGQGTRLTVV.

In its sample, this clone was seen once. The chain carries TRBV27 and TRBJ2-1; D is perhaps TRBD2 (6 bases). The length of the CDR3 is 16 residues. The V end lost 3 bases, the J end lost 2 bases, and 14 bases lay between the germline ends. Germline V gene lookup returns CDR1 MNHEY and CDR2 SMNVEV (reference sequence). CDR3 in DNA: TGTGCCAGCAGTTTGTTTGGGACTTTACCCTACAATGAGCAGTTCTTC. Its protein is CASSLFGTLPYNEQFF.

The rearrangement uses TRBV7-2 and TRBJ2-7; TRBD2 aligns across 8 bases. The V and J ends lost 1 base and 3 bases, in that order; junction bases with no gene match: 8. Germline V gene lookup returns CDR1 SGHTA and CDR2 FQGNSA. This CDR3 is built from 16 residues. CDR3 nucleotides: TGTGCCAGCAGCTTAGGGTCGGGCCTAGCGGGCTACGAGCAGTACTTC. Protein: CASSLGSGLAGYEQYF.

The chain combines TRBV29-1 with TRBJ2-7; 9 bases match TRBD2. V lost 0 bases, J lost 4 bases, and 10 bases stayed unmatched. CDR3 length: 16 amino acids. Per the germline V gene, CDR1 is SQVTM and CDR2 is ANQGSEA. The CDR3 here is CSVEDRGVAGDYEQYF. The CDR3 nucleotides are TGCAGCGTTGAAGACCGGGGGGTAGCGGGAGATTACGAGCAGTACTTC.

The chain links TRBV27 to TRBJ2-2; D is unresolved. Trimming removed 3 bases from V and 5 bases from J, with 22 bases in between. CDR1 MNHEY and CDR2 SMNVEV come from the germline V gene (reference sequence). The length of the CDR3 is 18 residues. In DNA form, the CDR3 reads TGTGCCAGCAGTTTCCTGGCCTATTTCGGCGGTGTTACCGGGGAGCTGTTTTTT. Translating it yields CASSFLAYFGGVTGELFF.

The chain combines TRBV3-1 (or the pseudogene TRBV3-2) with TRBJ2-2; tentatively, D is TRBD1 (5 bases). Germline V gene data show CDR1 as LGHDT and CDR2 as YNNKEL (reference sequence). V lost 7 bases, J lost 6 bases, and 15 bases lay in between. The CDR3 extends over 14 amino acids. The CDR3 DNA reads TGTGCCAGCAACGGCAGGGATCGCTCCGGGGAGCTGTTTTTT. Protein: CASNGRDRSGELFF.

V usage is TRBV15 and J usage is TRBJ2-7; the D is unclear. CDR1 and CDR2 from the germline V gene are LNHNV and YYDKDF (reference sequence). This CDR3 spans 13 amino acids. The germline V and J ends were trimmed by 0 bases and 5 bases, with 8 bases remaining between them. The CDR3 nucleotides are TGTGCCACCAGCAGAGACCCCCAGGACGAGCAGTACTTC. Translation gives CATSRDPQDEQYF. The complete variable domain, with remaining parts taken from reference TRBV15 and TRBJ2-7, reads DAMVIQNPRYQVTQFGKPVTLSCSQTLNHNVMYWYQQKSSQAPKLLFHYYDKDFNNEADTPDNFQSRRPNTSFCFLDIRSPGLGDTAMYLCATSRDPQDEQYFGPGTRLTVT.

The J gene is TRBJ2-1, the V gene TRBV2; 14 bases agree with TRBD2. V was clipped by 1 base and J by 9 bases; unmatched bases: 5. The CDR3 runs to 16 residues. CDR1 SNHLY and CDR2 FYNNEI come from the germline V gene. CDR3 loop: CASSEGTSGRIGEQFF. CDR3 in DNA: TGTGCCAGCAGTGAAGGGACTAGCGGGAGGATCGGTGAGCAGTTCTTC.

The rearrangement links TRBV9 to TRBJ2-5; possible D gene TRBD1, 7 bases. Trimming stripped 0 bases from V and 4 bases from J, with 16 bases between. The length of the CDR3 is 16 residues. Germline V gives CDR1 SGDLS, CDR2 YYNGEE. CDR3 sequence reads: CASSVGAGGSVETQYF. The CDR3 coding sequence is TGTGCCAGCAGCGTAGGGGCAGGGGGGTCGGTAGAGACCCAGTACTTC.

V gene TRBV30 combines with J gene TRBJ1-2, with D possibly being TRBD1 (6 bases). V shed 1 base and J shed 8 bases, with 20 bases lying between them. CDR1 GTSNPN and CDR2 SVGIG come from the germline V gene (reference sequence). The CDR3 has 15 amino acids. In nucleotides, the CDR3 is TGTGCCTGGAGTGCCTTGACAGGCCCCTCTCGCGGCTACACCTTC. This codes for CAWSALTGPSRGYTF.

V is TRBV6-1 and J is TRBJ2-7, with 7 bases fitting TRBD2. Germline values: CDR1 MNHNS, CDR2 SASEGT. The V gene end was trimmed by 4 bases and the J gene end by 1 base; junction bases not matched to a gene: 19. This CDR3 is 19 amino acids long. The CDR3 loop reads CASSGLAGPGRLNSYEQYF. In DNA form, the CDR3 reads TGTGCCAGCAGTGGCTTAGCGGGTCCCGGCAGGCTCAATTCCTACGAGCAGTACTTC.

V usage is TRBV7-2 and J usage is TRBJ2-1; 7 bases are a match to TRBD1. Losses at the gene ends were 5 bases for V and 5 bases for J; bases not matched to a gene: 6. There are 14 residues in the CDR3. From germline, CDR1 is SGHTA and CDR2 FQGNSA. The CDR3 region has the DNA TGTGCCAGCAGCATCGGGACAGCCAACAATGAGCAGTTCTTC. This sequence encodes CASSIGTANNEQFF.

CDR3 nucleotide sequence: TGCAGCGTCCGGTACAATGAGCAGTTCTTC. It is translated as CSVRYNEQFF. The chain has TRBV29-1 and TRBJ2-1, with D unresolved. Trimming took off 6 bases at V and 4 bases at J, with 4 bases between the two ends. This CDR3 region has 10 residues. Per the germline V gene, CDR1 is SQVTM and CDR2 is ANQGSEA.

The chain couples TRBV28 to TRBJ2-3; 10 bases align to TRBD1. CDR3 length: 13 amino acids. CDR1 and CDR2 (germline): MDHEN, SYDVKM. Trimming at V came to 5 bases and at J to 14 bases, leaving 10 bases not matched to a gene. CDR3 sequence (DNA): TGTGCCAGCAGTCCCTCGGGACAGGGGATATGGTATTTT. It specifies CASSPSGQGIWYF.

This sequence joins TRBV5-1 and TRBJ1-1, with D perhaps TRBD1 (5 bases). V was cut by 4 bases and J by 2 bases, with 18 bases left in between. The CDR3 contains 16 residues. Germline assignment: CDR1 SGHRS and CDR2 YFSETQ. The CDR3 DNA is TGCGCCAGCAGCCCCCGGCCGCAGGGTGAAAACACTGAAGCTTTCTTT. Its protein is CASSPRPQGENTEAFF.

The J gene is TRBJ2-1, the V gene TRBV6-1; 10 bases match TRBD2. Germline CDR1 and CDR2: MNHNS and SASEGT. The length of the CDR3 is 14 residues. V was pared by 8 bases and J by 9 bases, with 10 bases of the junction left unmatched. CDR3 DNA sequence: TGTGCCAGCGGAATTTCCAGGACTAGCGGTGAGCAGTTCTTC. This sequence encodes CASGISRTSGEQFF.

The genes are TRBV12-3 or TRBV12-4 and TRBJ2-1; a possible D gene is TRBD2 (5 bases). V lost 4 bases and J 10 bases, leaving 14 bases between the germline ends. The CDR3 covers 13 residues. The CDR3 bases are TGTGCCAGCAGTTACGGACTTGTGCGGGAGCAGTTCTTC. Protein: CASSYGLVREQFF.

The chain couples TRBV4-3 to TRBJ2-7; 8 nucleotides align to TRBD1. V gave up 3 bases and J gave up 5 bases; unmatched junction bases: 6. There are 14 residues in the CDR3. The germline CDR1 and CDR2 sequences are LGHNA and YSLEER. The CDR3 loop is CASSQDRELHEQYF. In DNA, the CDR3 is TGCGCCAGCAGCCAGGACAGGGAATTACACGAGCAGTACTTC.

The chain combines TRBV28 with TRBJ1-2, with TRBD1 identical over 8 bases. The CDR3 runs 13 residues. V trimming: 6 bases; J trimming: 8 bases; junction bases outside the gene matches: 8. The V gene's germline CDR1 is MDHEN and CDR2 SYDVKM. The CDR3 spells CASRIQGDGGYTF. The CDR3, as DNA: TGTGCCAGCAGGATACAGGGGGACGGCGGCTACACCTTC.